What follows are 10 T cell receptor beta chains derived from one specimen sequenced in a study of patients and donors after allogeneic stem cell transplantation. Each CDR3 protein is one row after TCRdb ran MiXCR on the RT-PCR reads. The sample includes 400,000 to 450,000 distinct CDR3 sequences, roughly 16% of them seen just once. Sequenced material: blood, either unsorted or a sorted T cell fraction (not recorded which). Source of these receptors: a human donor who was either an allogeneic HSCT recipient or a stem cell or donor lymphocyte infusion donor (not recorded which). It is not recorded whose cells these are; they may come from a transplant donor.

This clonotype was counted many times. The chain carries TRBV3-1 and TRBJ2-1; D remains ambiguous. The CDR3 totals 11 residues. Germline lookup yields CDR1 LGHDT and CDR2 YNNKEL (reference sequence). The V end lost 0 bases, the J end lost 10 bases, and 4 bases lay between the germline ends. The CDR3 spells CASSQDREQFF. CDR3 DNA sequence: TGTGCCAGCAGCCAAGACCGAGAGCAGTTCTTC.

Worth noting for this clonotype: The junction differs from germline at one of its ends, possibly a read error. The chain recombines TRBV5-1 with TRBJ1-1, with D maybe TRBD1 (6 bases). Germline loops: CDR1 SGHRS, CDR2 YFSETQ. The CDR3 has 18 amino acids. The CDR3 here is CASSLSGAGSRRDTEAVF. Here the CDR3 DNA reads TGCGCCAGCAGCTTGTCTGGGGCAGGGAGTCGAAGGGACACTGAAGCTGTCTTT.

This chain uses TRBV20-1 with TRBJ1-2; no definite D call. V was shortened by 6 bases and J by 0 bases, with 11 bases between the two germline ends. The CDR3 runs to 13 residues. Germline lookup yields CDR1 DFQATT and CDR2 SNEGSKA (reference sequence). The DNA for the CDR3 is TGCAGTGCCGAACAAGATACTAACTATGGCTACACCTTC. Translated, it gives CSAEQDTNYGYTF.

The chain links TRBV5-1 to TRBJ2-1; D ambiguous. CDR3 length: 13 residues. Looked up from germline, CDR1 is SGHRS and CDR2 is YFSETQ. V lost 4 bases and J lost 4, with 9 bases in between. DNA of the CDR3: TGCGCCAGCAGCCCCCCAGGATACAATGAGCAGTTCTTC. It is translated as CASSPPGYNEQFF.

This clonotype appeared a few times. The CDR3 spells CASSWLAGPTDTQYF. CDR3 DNA sequence: TGCGCCAGCAGCTGGCTAGCGGGGCCCACAGATACGCAGTATTTT. V and J are TRBV5-1 and TRBJ2-3; TRBD2 matches at 9 bases. The germline CDR1 and CDR2 sequences are SGHRS and YFSETQ. Trimming cost V 3 bases and J 2 bases; bases outside gene matches: 4. The CDR3 runs 15 residues.

This clonotype was observed many times. V is TRBV4-1 and J is TRBJ2-3; 7 bases are a match to TRBD1. The CDR3 is 13 amino acids. CDR1 and CDR2 from the germline V gene are MGHRA and YSYEKL. V shed 3 bases, J shed 5 bases, and the junction held 2 bases outside the gene matches. The DNA of the CDR3 is TGCGCCAGCAGCCATGCAGGGGGAGATACGCAGTATTTT. Translating gives CASSHAGGDTQYF.

This clonotype appeared a few times. The chain joins TRBV7-2 to TRBJ1-3, with D perhaps TRBD1 (6 bases). In germline, CDR1 is SGHTA, CDR2 FQGNSA. Deletions cut 2 bases from V and 0 bases from J, with 11 bases between. The CDR3 spans 16 residues. The DNA for the CDR3 is TGTGCCAGCAGCTTAAACAGGGTGGGCTCTGGAAACACCATATATTTT. Amino acids: CASSLNRVGSGNTIYF.

This sequence joins TRBV24-1 and TRBJ2-7; either TRBD1 or TRBD2 may supply D (7 bases each). V was pared by 2 bases and J by 7 bases, with 20 bases between. This CDR3 has 16 amino acids. The germline gives CDR1 KGHDR, CDR2 SFDVKD. In DNA, the CDR3 is TGTGCCACCAGTGATTCTATGACAGGGAGGGCGGGAGAGCAGTACTTC. This encodes CATSDSMTGRAGEQYF.

This clonotype was detected only a few times. This chain links TRBV5-1 with TRBJ2-7; 13 positions match TRBD2. With 0 bases clipped from V and 0 bases from J, the junction kept 3 bases outside the gene matches. CDR1 is SGHRS, CDR2 YFSETQ, per germline. This CDR3 has 17 residues. In DNA, the CDR3 is TGCGCCAGCAGCTTGGGACTAGCGGGAGGAGGCTCCTACGAGCAGTACTTC. Translation gives CASSLGLAGGGSYEQYF.

The chain joins TRBV12-3 or TRBV12-4 to TRBJ2-7; TRBD2 aligns across 7 bases. The J segment lost 5 bases and the V segment lost 0 bases, leaving 7 bases of the junction unmatched. This CDR3 contains 15 residues. The CDR3 sequence is CASSLAGGRLNEQYF. Here the CDR3 DNA reads TGTGCCAGCAGTTTAGCGGGAGGGCGTTTAAACGAGCAGTACTTC.